Shown below are 30 T cell receptor beta chains from a single sample sequenced in a study of T cell responses to AZD1222 COVID-19 vaccine. The repertoire was sequenced with immunoSEQ multiplex PCR; TCRdb's copy has only in-frame clones and lacks some. Of over 90,000 clones listed, roughly 84% are singletons. Source: peripheral blood, taken on day 0 of AZD1222 vaccination. The receptors were gathered from an adult in good health.

This clone was observed once. The gene calls are TRBV5-4 and TRBJ2-1; weak D call: TRBD2 (5 bases). Germline V gene lookup returns CDR1 SGHNT and CDR2 YYREEE (reference sequence). This CDR3 is built from 16 residues. The V end lost 0 bases, the J end lost 5 bases, and 15 bases lay between the germline ends. CDR3 region: CASSLGGGWGHNEQFF. CDR3 DNA sequence: TGTGCCAGCAGCTTGGGCGGCGGGTGGGGTCACAATGAGCAGTTCTTC.

The V call is TRBV3-1 (or the pseudogene TRBV3-2), the J call TRBJ2-3, with 16 bases that match TRBD2. The junction had 7 bases not matched to a gene; V was cut back by 4 bases and J by 3 bases. CDR3 length: 18 amino acids. Per germline, CDR1 LGHDT and CDR2 YNNKEL (reference sequence). CDR3 sequence (DNA): TGTGCCAGCAGCCCGGGACTAGCGGGAGGGCCGACTACAGATACGCAGTATTTT. Its protein is CASSPGLAGGPTTDTQYF.

The V gene is TRBV7-9, the J gene TRBJ1-1; D gene ambiguous. The CDR3 runs 14 residues. Germline V lookup: CDR1 SEHNR, CDR2 FQNEAQ (reference sequence). The V and J ends lost 5 bases and 1 base respectively, with 11 bases between them. The CDR3 is CASSLREGNTEAFF. CDR3 DNA sequence: TGTGCCAGCAGCCTTAGGGAAGGGAACACTGAAGCTTTCTTT. Complete variable domain (other parts from reference TRBV7-9 and TRBJ1-1): DTGVSQNPRHKITKRGQNVTFRCDPISEHNRLYWYRQTLGQGPEFLTYFQNEAQLEKSRLLSDRFSAERPKGSFSTLEIQRTEQGDSAMYLCASSLREGNTEAFFGQGTRLTVV.

This rearrangement joins TRBV30 to TRBJ2-5; 11 bases match TRBD2. Looked up from germline, CDR1 is GTSNPN and CDR2 is SVGIG (reference sequence). CDR3 length: 15 residues. Trimming cost V 3 bases and J 5 bases; bases outside gene matches: 8. In DNA, the CDR3 is TGTGCCTGGAGCCCGGGACTAGCGGCAAGGGAGACCCAGTACTTC. It translates to CAWSPGLAARETQYF.

V is TRBV7-2 and J is TRBJ1-5, with D unclear. Germline assignment: CDR1 SGHTA and CDR2 FQGNSA. Trimming stripped 5 bases from V and 4 bases from J, with 6 bases between. The CDR3 spans 12 residues. The CDR3 protein is CASSLTNQPQHF. The DNA for the CDR3 is TGTGCCAGCAGCCTAACGAATCAGCCCCAGCATTTT.

Regarding this clone: Other DNA sequences in the sample encode the same CDR3. The chain combines TRBV4-3 with TRBJ1-5; D is unclear. The CDR3 extends over 13 amino acids. Trimming shortened V by 0 bases and J by 2 bases, and 2 bases separated the two germline ends. Germline CDR1 is LGHNA and CDR2 is YSLEER. CDR3 amino acids: CASSQDGNQPQHF. CDR3 DNA sequence: TGCGCCAGCAGCCAAGATGGCAATCAGCCCCAGCATTTT.

CDR3 region: CASSKWVLGVPGHRSTDTQYF. The CDR3 DNA is TGTGCCAGCAGCAAATGGGTTCTAGGGGTTCCAGGACACCGAAGCACAGATACGCAGTATTTT. This rearrangement joins TRBV21-1 to TRBJ2-3; the table gives TRBD1 as D, unverified against the DNA. TRBV21-1 is deemed a pseudogene. The CDR3 length is 21 residues.

This chain's CDR3 is CASTKQGTGELFF. DNA of the CDR3: TGTGCCAGCACCAAACAGGGGACCGGGGAGCTGTTTTTT. V and J are TRBV12-3 or TRBV12-4 and TRBJ2-2; 7 nucleotides match TRBD1. V gave up 7 bases and J gave up 5 bases; unmatched junction bases: 4. The CDR3 has 13 amino acids.

The chain links TRBV27 to TRBJ1-1; TRBD1 is a possible D gene (6 bases). CDR1 and CDR2 (germline): MNHEY, SMNVEV (reference sequence). The CDR3 consists of 13 residues. Trimming left V 3 bases short and J 7 bases short, with 12 bases between. CDR3: CASSFGGRDEAFF. The CDR3 DNA reads as TGTGCCAGCAGTTTTGGGGGGCGGGATGAAGCTTTCTTT.

DNA for the CDR3: TGTGCCAGCAGTTTCCACTTTTCCGGTGGTCAGCCCCAGCATTTT. Translation: CASSFHFSGGQPQHF. The chain combines TRBV28 with TRBJ1-5; D unresolved. The CDR3 runs to 15 residues. Deletions cut 3 bases from V and 6 bases from J, with 15 bases between. Germline V lookup: CDR1 MDHEN, CDR2 SYDVKM.

The CDR3 here is CASSEAPRTTDEQYF. Written as DNA, the CDR3 is TGTGCCAGCAGTGAAGCCCCCCGGACTACCGACGAGCAGTACTTC. The chain carries TRBV2 and TRBJ2-7, with a tentative D call TRBD2 (6 bases). Trimming removed 0 bases at V and 5 bases at J, with 14 bases between. This CDR3 comprises 15 residues. Looked up from germline, CDR1 is SNHLY and CDR2 is FYNNEI.

CDR3 coding DNA: TGCGCCAGCAGCCAAGACGGGTCCCCCGCGGGCTACACCTTC. Its translation: CASSQDGSPAGYTF. V is TRBV4-3 and J is TRBJ1-2; D gene ambiguous. Germline V gene data show CDR1 as LGHNA and CDR2 as YSLEER. The CDR3 covers 14 residues. The V gene lost 0 bases and the J gene lost 8 bases, with 13 bases spanning the gap.

CDR3 amino acids: CASSPNNLQAQNTEAFF. In DNA, the CDR3 is TGTGCCAGCTCACCAAATAATTTACAGGCTCAGAACACTGAAGCTTTCTTT. The chain employs TRBV18 and TRBJ1-1, with D tentatively TRBD1 (5 bases). This CDR3 spans 17 amino acids. Per germline, CDR1 KGHSH and CDR2 LQKENI. V was trimmed by 2 bases and J by 1 base, leaving 17 bases between them.

This chain connects TRBV19 to TRBJ1-1; weak D call: TRBD1 (5 bases). The V end was cut by 6 bases, the J end by 7 bases, with 15 bases between. The CDR3 contains 13 residues. Germline lookup yields CDR1 LNHDA and CDR2 SQIVND (reference sequence). Here the CDR3 reads CASSLGGGFEAFF. CDR3 DNA sequence: TGTGCCAGTAGCCTTGGGGGGGGATTTGAAGCTTTCTTT.

In its sample, this clone was seen a few times. This sequence joins TRBV18 and TRBJ1-4; 9 bases fit TRBD1. With V trimmed by 0 bases and J by 3 bases, 8 bases remained unmatched. CDR1 is KGHSH, CDR2 LQKENI, per germline. This CDR3 is built from 18 residues. Here the CDR3 DNA reads TGTGCCAGCTCACCACCGGGACAGGGAAGTTCGGCTAATGAAAAACTGTTTTTT. This gives the protein CASSPPGQGSSANEKLFF.

J is TRBJ1-1 and V is TRBV5-8; D is undetermined. Germline CDR1 reads SGHTS; CDR2 reads YDEGEE. The CDR3 loop spans 11 amino acids. Trimming shortened V by 0 bases and J by 7 bases, and 4 bases separated the two germline ends. CDR3 sequence reads: CASSLVGEAFF. Here the CDR3 DNA reads TGTGCCAGCAGCTTGGTCGGTGAAGCTTTCTTT. Filled out from reference TRBV5-8 and TRBJ1-1, the complete variable domain reads EAGVTQSPTHLIKTRGQQATLRCSPISGHTSVYWYQQALGLGLQFLLWYDEGEERNRGNFPPRFSGRQFPNYSSELNVNALELEDSALYLCASSLVGEAFFGQGTRLTVV.

The J gene is TRBJ2-1, the V gene TRBV10-1; D possibly corresponds to TRBD2 (6 bases). Germline assignment: CDR1 WNHNN and CDR2 SYGVQD (reference sequence). Between the trimmed V and J ends, which lost 1 base and 11 bases, there was a span of 12 bases. The CDR3 totals 13 residues. DNA for the CDR3: TGCGCCAGCAGTGAGTGCCGGGACTCCAAGCAGTTCTTC. Its translation is CASSECRDSKQFF.

A few counts support this clone. This chain uses TRBV4-1 with TRBJ2-7; TRBD2 matches at 13 bases. The CDR3 consists of 15 residues. Germline lookup yields CDR1 MGHRA and CDR2 YSYEKL. Trimming at V came to 5 bases and at J to 3 bases, leaving 4 bases not matched to a gene. The CDR3 protein is CASSKLAGGLYEQYV. CDR3 coding DNA: TGCGCCAGCAGCAAACTAGCGGGGGGGCTCTACGAGCAGTACGTC.

This chain links TRBV11-3 with TRBJ1-1, with D possibly being TRBD1 (5 bases). The ends were cut back, 1 base at V and 1 base at J, with 19 bases in the middle. Germline V CDR1 and CDR2: SGHNT, YENEEA. This CDR3 has 18 amino acids. This chain's CDR3 is CASSLAGTGQSRNTEAFF. CDR3 in DNA: TGTGCCAGCAGCTTAGCCGGGACCGGACAATCACGGAACACTGAAGCTTTCTTT.

The V call is TRBV6-2 or TRBV6-3, the J call TRBJ2-7, with D possibly TRBD2 on 6 matching bases. Germline-derived CDR1 and CDR2 are MNHEY and SVGEGT. The CDR3 is 12 residues long. Trimming took 6 bases from V and 3 from J, leaving 9 bases between them. In DNA form, the CDR3 reads TGTGCCAGCAGCCGGACTAACTACGAGCAGTACTTC. This codes for CASSRTNYEQYF.

The CDR3 coding sequence is TGTGCCAGCAGTTACTCAGCTAGCGGGGCGGACACCGGGGAGCTGTTTTTT. Translated: CASSYSASGADTGELFF. V gene TRBV6-2 or TRBV6-3 combines with J gene TRBJ2-2, with 9 bases aligning to TRBD2. Germline V gene data show CDR1 as MNHEY and CDR2 as SVGEGT. The CDR3 spans 17 residues. V shed 0 bases, J shed 3 bases, and the junction held 5 bases outside the gene matches.

The CDR3 protein is CASSLGGSLTEAFF. CDR3 bases: TGTGCCAGCAGCTTAGGCGGGTCTTTGACTGAAGCTTTCTTT. The rearrangement uses TRBV7-2 and TRBJ1-1; D is unclear. Per germline, CDR1 SGHTA and CDR2 FQGNSA. This CDR3 region has 14 residues. Trimming removed 1 base at V and 5 bases at J, with 11 bases between.

The chain carries TRBV27 and TRBJ2-1; TRBD1 is a possible D gene (5 bases). Trimming took 6 bases from V and 4 from J, leaving 16 bases between them. The CDR3 runs to 15 residues. CDR1 is MNHEY, CDR2 SMNVEV, per germline (reference sequence). The CDR3 nucleotides are TGTGCCAGCAGAGTGGGGCAACAGGTTTACAATGAGCAGTTCTTC. Its translation: CASRVGQQVYNEQFF.

Concerning this clone itself: The DNA is left out, because the CDR3 cannot be placed on it with certainty; the CDR3 is given as TCRdb lists it. This chain uses TRBV28 with TRBJ1-1. Per the germline V gene, CDR1 is MDHEN and CDR2 is SYDVKM. The CDR3 is 14 amino acids in total, end residues counted. The CDR3: CASSSSGRNTEAFF.

The chain carries TRBV9 and TRBJ1-1; D remains ambiguous. From germline, CDR1 is SGDLS and CDR2 YYNGEE. The CDR3 consists of 16 residues. The ends were cut back, 0 bases at V and 0 bases at J, with 12 bases in the middle. The CDR3 spells CASSVGVVGVNTEAFF. For the CDR3, the DNA is TGTGCCAGCAGCGTAGGGGTGGTTGGGGTGAACACTGAAGCTTTCTTT.

The rearrangement uses TRBV2 and TRBJ2-7; 7 nucleotides line up with TRBD2. Per germline, CDR1 SNHLY and CDR2 FYNNEI. CDR3 length: 13 amino acids. J lost 0 bases, V lost 4 bases, and 0 bases had no gene match. This CDR3 is CASSASGSYEQYV. The CDR3 DNA reads TGTGCCAGCAGTGCTAGCGGCTCCTACGAGCAGTACGTC.

The rearrangement uses TRBV4-3 and TRBJ1-2; 7 bases are shared with TRBD1. With V trimmed by 4 bases and J by 3 bases, 5 bases remained unmatched. CDR1 and CDR2 (germline): LGHNA, YSLEER. This CDR3 contains 14 residues. The CDR3 nucleotides read TGCGCCAGCAGCCTCGCGGGACAGTACTATGGCTACACCTTC. The encoded protein is CASSLAGQYYGYTF.

The CDR3 is CASSLGRGYGYTF. CDR3 coding DNA: TGTGCCAGCAGCCTCGGCAGGGGCTATGGCTACACCTTC. V is TRBV14 and J is TRBJ1-2; perhaps TRBD1 as D (6 bases). CDR1 SGHDN and CDR2 FVKESK come from the germline V gene. CDR3 length equals 13 residues. Between the trimmed V and J ends, which lost 4 bases and 4 bases, there was a span of 10 bases.

This clone was counted a single time. This chain uses TRBV11-2 with TRBJ2-1, with a tentative D call TRBD2 (6 bases). CDR3 size: 14 residues. V gave up 2 bases and J gave up 5 bases, with 10 bases separating them. Germline CDR1 reads SGHAT; CDR2 reads FQNNGV. The CDR3 DNA sequence: TGTGCCAGCAGCTTATCCCGCGGGAACAATGAGCAGTTCTTC. It codes for CASSLSRGNNEQFF.

The chain recombines TRBV9 with TRBJ2-2; maybe TRBD1 (5 bases). This CDR3 is built from 14 residues. From germline, CDR1 is SGDLS and CDR2 YYNGEE. V was shortened by 4 bases and J by 4 bases, with 11 bases between the two germline ends. The CDR3 sequence is CASSPRQSTGELFF. As DNA, the CDR3 is TGTGCCAGCAGCCCCCGACAGTCCACCGGGGAGCTGTTTTTT.